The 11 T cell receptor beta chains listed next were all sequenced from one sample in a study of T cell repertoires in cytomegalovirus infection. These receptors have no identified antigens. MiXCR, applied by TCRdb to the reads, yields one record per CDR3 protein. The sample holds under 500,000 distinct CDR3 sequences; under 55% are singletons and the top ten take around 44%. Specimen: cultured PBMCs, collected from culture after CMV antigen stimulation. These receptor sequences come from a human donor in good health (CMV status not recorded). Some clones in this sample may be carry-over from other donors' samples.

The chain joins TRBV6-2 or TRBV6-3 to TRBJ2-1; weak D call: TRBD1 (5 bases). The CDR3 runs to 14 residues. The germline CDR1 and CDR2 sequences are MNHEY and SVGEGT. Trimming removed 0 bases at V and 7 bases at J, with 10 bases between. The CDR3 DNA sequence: TGTGCCAGCAGTTACTCAGGGGCCGGTAATGAGCAGTTCTTC. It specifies CASSYSGAGNEQFF.

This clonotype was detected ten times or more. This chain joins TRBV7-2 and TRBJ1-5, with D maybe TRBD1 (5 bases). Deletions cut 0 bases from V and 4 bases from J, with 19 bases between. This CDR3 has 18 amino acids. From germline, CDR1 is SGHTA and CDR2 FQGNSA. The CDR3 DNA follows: TGTGCCAGCAGCTTAGCGGGAGCAGGGAAGACGGAGAATCAGCCCCAGCATTTT. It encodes CASSLAGAGKTENQPQHF.

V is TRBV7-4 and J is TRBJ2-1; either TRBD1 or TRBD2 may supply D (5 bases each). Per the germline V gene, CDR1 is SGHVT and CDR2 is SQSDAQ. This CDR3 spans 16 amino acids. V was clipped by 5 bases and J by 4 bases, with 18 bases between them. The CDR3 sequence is CASSRPFGAPYNEQFF. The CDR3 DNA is TGTGCCAGCAGCCGCCCATTCGGGGCCCCTTACAATGAGCAGTTCTTC.

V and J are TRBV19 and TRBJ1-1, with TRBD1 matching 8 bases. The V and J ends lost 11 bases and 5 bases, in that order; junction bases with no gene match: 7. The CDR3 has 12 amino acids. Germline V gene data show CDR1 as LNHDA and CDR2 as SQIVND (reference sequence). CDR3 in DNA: TGTGCCTTGCGGACAGGGCCGACTGAAGCTTTCTTT. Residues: CALRTGPTEAFF.

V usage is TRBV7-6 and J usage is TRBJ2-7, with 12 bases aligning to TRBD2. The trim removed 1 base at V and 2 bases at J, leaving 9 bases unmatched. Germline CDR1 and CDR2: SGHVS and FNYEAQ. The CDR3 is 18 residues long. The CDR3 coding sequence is TGTGCCAGCAGCTTAGGCCCCTCCCCTAGCGGGGGGGCCTACGAGCAGTACTTC. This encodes CASSLGPSPSGGAYEQYF.

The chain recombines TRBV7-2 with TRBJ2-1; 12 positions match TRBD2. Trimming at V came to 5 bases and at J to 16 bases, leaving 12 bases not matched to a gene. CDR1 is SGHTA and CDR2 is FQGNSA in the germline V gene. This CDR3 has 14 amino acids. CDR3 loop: CASSERGGLAGPFF. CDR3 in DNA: TGTGCCAGCAGCGAGCGCGGAGGACTAGCGGGACCATTCTTC.

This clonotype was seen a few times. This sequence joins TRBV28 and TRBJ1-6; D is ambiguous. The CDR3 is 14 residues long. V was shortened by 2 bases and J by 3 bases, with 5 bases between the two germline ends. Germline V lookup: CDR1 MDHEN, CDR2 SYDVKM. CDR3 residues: CASSLRVYNSPLHF. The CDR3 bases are TGTGCCAGCAGTTTAAGGGTCTATAATTCACCCCTCCACTTT.

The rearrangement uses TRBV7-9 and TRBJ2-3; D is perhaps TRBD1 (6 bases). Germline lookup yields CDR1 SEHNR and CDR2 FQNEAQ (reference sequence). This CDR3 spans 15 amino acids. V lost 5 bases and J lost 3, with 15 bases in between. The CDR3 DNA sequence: TGTGCCAGCAGCGACCCAGGGGTGGGAACAGATACGCAGTATTTT. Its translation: CASSDPGVGTDTQYF.

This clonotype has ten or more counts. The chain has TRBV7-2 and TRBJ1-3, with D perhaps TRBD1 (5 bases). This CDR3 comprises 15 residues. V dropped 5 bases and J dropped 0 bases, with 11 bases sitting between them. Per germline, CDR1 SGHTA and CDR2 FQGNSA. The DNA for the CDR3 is TGTGCCAGCAGCCCGGGACCCTACTCTGGAAACACCATATATTTT. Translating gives CASSPGPYSGNTIYF. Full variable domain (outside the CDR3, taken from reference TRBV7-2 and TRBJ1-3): GAGVSQSPSNKVTEKGKDVELRCDPISGHTALYWYRQSLGQGLEFLIYFQGNSAPDKSGLPSDRFSAERTGGSVSTLTIQRTQQEDSAVYLCASSPGPYSGNTIYFGEGSWLTVV.

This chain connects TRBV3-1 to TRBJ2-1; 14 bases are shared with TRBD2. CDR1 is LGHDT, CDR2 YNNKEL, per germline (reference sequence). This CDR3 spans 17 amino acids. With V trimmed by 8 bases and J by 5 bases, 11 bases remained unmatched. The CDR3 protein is CASGGTSGRRTHNEQFF. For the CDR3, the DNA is TGTGCCAGCGGGGGGACTAGCGGGAGAAGGACCCACAATGAGCAGTTCTTC.

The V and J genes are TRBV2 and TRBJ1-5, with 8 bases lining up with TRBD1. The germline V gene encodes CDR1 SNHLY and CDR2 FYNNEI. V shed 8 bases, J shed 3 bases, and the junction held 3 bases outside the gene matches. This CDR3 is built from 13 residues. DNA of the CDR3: TGTGCCAGCGGACAGGGACTCAATCAGCCCCAGCATTTT. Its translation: CASGQGLNQPQHF.